The rows below give T cell receptor beta chains drawn from one sample of a study of blood T cell repertoires in COVID-19. The data were produced by immunoSEQ multiplex PCR, yet TCRdb's version contains in-frame clones alone and is incomplete. The data hold 350,000 to 450,000 clones, with 87% observed a single time. The specimen was PBMCs or T cells enriched from blood (not recorded which). The receptor source for this set is a man aged 40-49 years in a cohort exposed to, infected with or recovered from COVID-19 (not recorded which). Each CDR3 is given with its conserved first and last residue. A D gene is named only where the DNA matches it firmly. Clone size appears in some rows only: once, few, many, or a class for an expanded clone.

TRBJ2-1 | TRBD2 | TRBV11-2 | . | CASSLAGGYGNEQFF | TGTGCCAGCAGCTTAGCGGGAGGATACGGCAATGAGCAGTTCTTC
TRBJ2-3 | . | TRBV6-5 | once | CASRLAGADTQYF | TGTGCCAGCCGCCTGGCGGGGGCGGATACGCAGTATTTT
TRBJ2-1 | . | TRBV6-5 | . | CASSLAYTYNEQFF | TGTGCCAGCAGTCTAGCGTACACCTACAATGAGCAGTTCTTC
TRBJ1-3 | TRBD1 | TRBV7-6 | . | CASSPLGTGSSGNTIYF | TGTGCCAGCAGCCCTCTCGGGACAGGGAGCTCTGGAAACACCATATATTTT
TRBJ1-4 | . | TRBV11-2 | . | CASSLAFRGNEKLFF | TGTGCCAGCAGCTTAGCGTTTAGGGGGAATGAAAAACTGTTTTTT
TRBJ1-1 | . | TRBV10-3 | . | CAISETGRTEAFF | TGTGCCATCAGTGAAACAGGTCGCACTGAAGCTTTCTTT
TRBJ1-5 | TRBD1 | TRBV7-9 | . | CASSFDRGMPQHF | TGTGCCAGCAGTTTCGACAGGGGCATGCCCCAGCATTTT
TRBJ1-2 | TRBD1 | TRBV6-1 | . | CASSDRGATNYGYTF | TGTGCCAGCAGTGACAGGGGGGCCACTAACTATGGCTACACCTTC
TRBJ2-7 | TRBD2 | TRBV11-2 | . | CASSLTSGRGAYEQYF | TGTGCCAGCAGCCTCACCAGCGGGCGGGGGGCCTACGAGCAGTACTTC
TRBJ1-2 | . | TRBV19 | . | CASSIEGGGYTF | TGTGCCAGTAGTATTGAGGGAGGTGGCTACACCTTC
TRBJ2-1 | . | TRBV7-9 | . | CASSQAGRRENYEQFF | TGTGCCAGCAGCCAAGCTGGCCGGAGAGAAAACTATGAGCAGTTCTTC
TRBJ1-4 | . | TRBV5-4 | . | CASSSGLNEKLFF | TGTGCCAGCAGCTCGGGACTTAATGAAAAACTGTTTTTT
TRBJ1-1 | . | TRBV24-1 | . | CATSDRGQNTEAFF | TGTGCCACCAGTGATCGGGGACAGAACACTGAAGCTTTCTTT
TRBJ2-2 | . | TRBV11-2 | . | CASSPTGIGAGELFF | TGTGCCAGCAGCCCGACAGGAATCGGCGCCGGGGAGCTGTTTTTT
TRBJ1-2 | TRBD1 | TRBV6-5 | . | CASSYGDRDLYGYTF | TGTGCCAGCAGTTATGGGGACAGGGACCTCTATGGCTACACCTTC
TRBJ1-2 | . | TRBV2 | once | CASRGTADYGYTF | TGTGCCAGCAGGGGGACTGCGGACTATGGCTACACCTTC
TRBJ1-1 | . | TRBV4-2 | . | CASSPGEGMNTEAFF | TGTGCCAGCAGCCCAGGGGAGGGGATGAACACTGAAGCTTTCTTT
TRBJ2-1 | TRBD1 | TRBV7-7 | . | CASSVDRGRDEQFF | TGTGCCAGCAGCGTAGACAGGGGGCGAGATGAGCAGTTCTTC
TRBJ2-3 | . | TRBV10-3 | . | CAIRDNADTQYF | TGTGCCATCAGGGACAACGCAGATACGCAGTATTTT
TRBJ2-1 | TRBD1 | TRBV28 | . | CASRTGTGFYNEQFF | TGTGCCAGCAGAACCGGGACAGGGTTCTACAATGAGCAGTTCTTC
TRBJ2-1 | TRBD2 | TRBV10-3 | . | CAITTSETYNEQFF | TGTGCCATCACAACTAGCGAGACCTACAATGAGCAGTTCTTC
TRBJ2-1 | . | TRBV12-5 | . | CASGPRRGGLTLTYNEQFF | TGTGCTAGTGGACCTCGTAGGGGGGGACTCACATTGACCTACAATGAGCAGTTCTTC
TRBJ1-2 | TRBD1 | TRBV7-2 | . | CASSPGTAYGYTF | TGTGCCAGCAGTCCCGGGACAGCCTATGGCTACACCTTC
TRBJ2-3 | TRBD1 | TRBV12-5 | . | CASGPDRTPTDTQYF | TGTGCTAGTGGTCCGGACAGGACCCCCACAGATACGCAGTATTTT
TRBJ2-1 | . | TRBV25-1 | . | CASSESVGENYNEQFF | TGTGCCAGCAGTGAATCCGTGGGAGAGAACTACAATGAGCAGTTCTTC
TRBJ2-3 | TRBD2 | TRBV4-1 | . | CASSLRLAGGSTDTQYF | TGCGCCAGCAGCCTAAGACTAGCGGGAGGGAGCACAGATACGCAGTATTTT